This T cell receptor (beta chain) is drawn from a study of blood T cell repertoires in COVID-19. Study in general: Acute and convalescent COVID-19 samples came from the United States, Italy and Spain. T cells, B-cell-depleted T cells, or PBMCs provided the cDNA or gDNA that served as material.

This table comes from immunoSEQ multiplex PCR, and its TCRdb copy is limited to in-frame clones, with some not included. Altogether hundreds of thousands of clones are present, 75% to 90% being singletons, with the ten largest covering roughly 3.6%. Unmatched junction bases numbered 7, after V lost 6 bases and J lost 4 bases. Germline V lookup: CDR1 LGHNA, CDR2 YNFKEQ. The CDR3 has 15 amino acids. The chain has TRBV4-2 and TRBJ1-4; 8 bases are shared with TRBD1. Sample: peripheral blood. This receptor was taken from a woman aged 18-35 years with acute or convalescent COVID-19. For the CDR3, the DNA is TGTGCCAGCAGTCGTCAGACAGGGGATAATGAAAAACTGTTTTTT. It codes for CASSRQTGDNEKLFF.